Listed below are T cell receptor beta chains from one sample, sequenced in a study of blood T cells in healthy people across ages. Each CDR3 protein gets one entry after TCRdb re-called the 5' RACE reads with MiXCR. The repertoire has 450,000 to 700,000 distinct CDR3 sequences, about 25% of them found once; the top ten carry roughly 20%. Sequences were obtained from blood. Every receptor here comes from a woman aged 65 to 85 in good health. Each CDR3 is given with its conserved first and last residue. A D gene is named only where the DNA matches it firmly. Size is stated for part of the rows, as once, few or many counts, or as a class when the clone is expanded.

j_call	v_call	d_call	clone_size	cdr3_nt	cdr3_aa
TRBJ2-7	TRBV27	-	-	TGTGCCAGCAGATCCGGTCCCGATTACTACGAGCAGTACTTC	CASRSGPDYYEQYF
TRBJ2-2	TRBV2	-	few	TGTGCCAGCAGACTTAACGAAGCGAACACCGGGGAGCTGTTTTTT	CASRLNEANTGELFF
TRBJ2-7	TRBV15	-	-	TGTGCCACCAGCAGTTCTCTGAGCGAGCAGTACTTC	CATSSSLSEQYF
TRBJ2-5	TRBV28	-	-	TGTGCCACCGGGTGGCGAGAGACCCAGTACTTC	CATGWRETQYF
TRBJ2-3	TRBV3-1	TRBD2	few	TGTGCCAGCAGCCTACTTGGACTAGACTTTGATACGCAGTATTTT	CASSLLGLDFDTQYF
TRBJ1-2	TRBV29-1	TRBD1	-	TGCAGCGTTGAATCAGGGGGCGTAGGCTATGGCTACACCTTC	CSVESGGVGYGYTF
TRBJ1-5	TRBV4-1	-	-	TGCGCCAGCAGCCAAGATGCAGGGGGCAATCAGCCCCAGCATTTT	CASSQDAGGNQPQHF
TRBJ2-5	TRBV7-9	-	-	TGTGCCAGCAGCTTTCAACAAGAGACCCAGTACTTC	CASSFQQETQYF
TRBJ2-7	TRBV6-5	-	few	TGTGCCAGCAGTTACTCGAAAGGGGTACCCTACGAGCAGTACTTC	CASSYSKGVPYEQYF
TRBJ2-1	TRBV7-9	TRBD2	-	TGTGCCAGCAGCTTAGCCCCGAGCGCTAGCGGGAGCGATGAGCAGTTCTTC	CASSLAPSASGSDEQFF